A single sample gave rise to the 2 T cell receptor beta chains below, sequenced in a study of spatial heterogeneity in lung cancer (dated by TCRdb to the late 2010s). The label giving this sample's time point can be read as: blood at routine non-recurrence follow-up after resection. Without any cell sorting, TCR sequencing was performed on whole RNA extracted either from tumor and nontumor lung tissue or from cryopreserved PBMC samples. Libraries were prepared through 5' RACE. Sequencing used a NextSeq 500. The public reads were run again by TCRdb, first through fastp at Q25 and then through MiXCR, and only productive beta chains were kept. All rows with the same CDR3 protein become a single entry with the most common DNA and genes. The sample table holds about 120,000 distinct CDR3 sequences, of which over 9% were seen once. The top ten clones comprise about 15% of the sample. The input for sequencing was PBMCs, taken at follow-up. All receptors come from a male donor with early-stage non-small cell lung cancer.

The V gene is TRBV28, the J gene TRBJ1-1; tentatively, D is TRBD1 (5 bases). Germline assignment: CDR1 MDHEN and CDR2 SYDVKM. V lost 5 bases, J lost 2 bases, and 18 bases lay in between. There are 16 residues in the CDR3. CDR3 nucleotide sequence: TGTGCCAGCAGTCCCATTTGGGACCCTAAAAACACTGAAGCTTTCTTT. Protein: CASSPIWDPKNTEAFF.

In its sample, this clonotype was seen a few times. The CDR3 here is CASSLDGGSNEKLFF. DNA for the CDR3: TGTGCCAGCAGCTTGGATGGGGGGTCTAATGAAAAACTGTTTTTT. The chain has TRBV5-4 and TRBJ1-4, with D possibly being TRBD1 (5 bases). CDR3 length equals 15 residues. Trimming took 0 bases from V and 3 from J, leaving 9 bases between them. Per the germline V gene, CDR1 is SGHNT and CDR2 is YYREEE (reference sequence). The full variable domain, rest sourced from reference TRBV5-4 and TRBJ1-4, is ETGVTQSPTHLIKTRGQQVTLRCSSQSGHNTVSWYQQALGQGPQFIFQYYREEENGRGNFPPRFSGLQFPNYSSELNVNALELDDSALYLCASSLDGGSNEKLFFGSGTQLSVL.